This is a list of T cell receptor beta chains from one sample in a study of shared clonotypes between healthy human individuals. Profiling relied on immunoSEQ multiplex PCR, and the TCRdb table lists in-frame clones only, not all of them. This sample yields approximately 250,000 clones, of which 60% to 70% are seen a single time; 11% belongs to the top ten. Specimen: memory CD4+ T cells sorted from blood. These receptors came from a man younger than 40 in good health. The CDR3 runs from the conserved cysteine through the conserved F or W. D genes are given only for firm matches. Rows may omit the clone size; those that give it use once, few, many or a size class.

d_call,v_call,j_call,clone_size,cdr3_aa,cdr3_nt
NA,TRBV2,TRBJ2-4,NA,CASFRDQRAKNIQYF,TGTGCCAGCTTCCGGGACCAGAGGGCCAAAAACATTCAGTACTTC
TRBD1,TRBV5-4,TRBJ2-5,NA,CASSFPGQGETQYF,TGTGCCAGCAGCTTCCCGGGACAGGGAGAGACCCAGTACTTC
NA,TRBV30,TRBJ2-4,few,CAWQGGRDIQYF,TGTGCCTGGCAGGGGGGTCGGGACATTCAGTACTTC
TRBD1,TRBV27,TRBJ2-2,NA,CASSFLTGGTGELFF,TGTGCCAGCAGTTTTCTGACAGGGGGCACCGGGGAGCTGTTTTTT
NA,TRBV5-4,TRBJ2-7,NA,CASSLGAGQAYEQYF,TGTGCCAGCAGCTTGGGGGCGGGTCAGGCCTACGAGCAGTACTTC
NA,TRBV28,TRBJ2-5,NA,CATLTENMETQYF,TGTGCCACCCTGACAGAGAATATGGAGACCCAGTACTTC
TRBD2,TRBV9,TRBJ2-7,NA,CASSPRSSGRSYEQYF,TGTGCCAGCAGCCCCCGAAGTAGCGGGAGGAGCTACGAGCAGTACTTC
TRBD2,TRBV30,TRBJ2-1,NA,CAWGKLAGGPRTEQFF,TGTGCCTGGGGGAAACTAGCGGGAGGGCCGCGCACTGAGCAGTTCTTC
TRBD1,TRBV18,TRBJ2-2,NA,CASSPPGQGMAGELFF,TGTGCCAGCTCACCACCGGGACAGGGTATGGCCGGGGAGCTGTTTTTT
NA,TRBV7-9,TRBJ1-2,NA,CASSLGMSYGYTF,TGTGCCAGCAGCTTGGGCATGAGCTATGGCTACACCTTC
NA,TRBV28,TRBJ1-4,NA,CAIQQKGEKLFF,TGTGCCATCCAACAGAAAGGAGAAAAACTGTTTTTT
NA,TRBV29-1,TRBJ2-3,NA,CSVGGQPTDTQYF,TGCAGCGTTGGTGGGCAACCCACAGATACGCAGTATTTT
TRBD1,TRBV14,TRBJ1-2,NA,CASSFWTGDANYGYTF,TGTGCCAGCAGCTTCTGGACAGGGGATGCTAACTATGGCTACACCTTC
NA,TRBV15,TRBJ2-1,few,CATSRETGIYNEQFF,TGTGCCACCAGCAGGGAGACGGGTATTTACAATGAGCAGTTCTTC
NA,TRBV5-1,TRBJ2-5,few,CASSFGTQETQYF,TGCGCCAGCAGCTTCGGAACACAAGAGACCCAGTACTTC
TRBD1,TRBV2,TRBJ2-7,few,CASSGQGRGEQYF,TGTGCCAGCAGTGGACAGGGGAGAGGCGAGCAGTACTTC
NA,TRBV6-1,TRBJ2-7,few,CASSGYEQYF,TGTGCCAGCAGTGGTTACGAGCAGTACTTC
NA,TRBV20-1,TRBJ2-5,NA,CSAGLAETQYF,TGCAGTGCTGGCCTCGCGGAGACCCAGTACTTC
NA,TRBV5-4,TRBJ2-3,few,CASSPAIPTDTQYF,TGTGCCAGCAGCCCGGCAATCCCCACAGATACGCAGTATTTT
NA,TRBV10-3,TRBJ1-5,NA,CAISEGGIQPQHF,TGTGCCATCAGTGAGGGGGGGATCCAGCCCCAGCATTTT
TRBD2,TRBV30,TRBJ2-7,few,CAITGPAGGGEQYF,TGTGCCATCACGGGGCCAGCGGGAGGAGGCGAGCAGTACTTC
TRBD2,TRBV27,TRBJ2-1,once,CASSLWPSGIGYYNEQFF,TGTGCCAGCAGTTTATGGCCTAGCGGGATCGGCTACTACAATGAGCAGTTCTTC
TRBD2,TRBV7-3,TRBJ2-1,few,CASSPQGTRSGNEQFF,TGTGCCAGCAGCCCACAAGGGACTAGGAGTGGCAATGAGCAGTTCTTC
NA,TRBV5-5,TRBJ2-3,NA,CASSLLGTSTDTQYF,TGTGCCAGCAGCTTATTAGGGACTTCCACAGATACGCAGTATTTT
NA,TRBV7-9,TRBJ1-1,NA,CASSNLPLTAEAFF,TGTGCCAGCAGTAACTTACCGTTGACGGCTGAAGCTTTCTTT
NA,TRBV10-3,TRBJ2-1,NA,CAIRLGPNNEQFF,TGTGCCATCAGGCTGGGACCGAACAATGAGCAGTTCTTC
NA,TRBV28,TRBJ1-2,NA,CASRRDNNYGYTF,TGTGCCAGCAGGAGGGACAATAACTATGGCTACACCTTC
NA,TRBV7-2,TRBJ2-7,NA,CASSLSWWVSSYEQYF,TGTGCCAGCAGCTTAAGTTGGTGGGTGAGCTCCTACGAGCAGTACTTC
NA,TRBV6-1,TRBJ1-2,few,CASSWGGTDGYTF,TGTGCCAGCAGTTGGGGGGGCACTGATGGCTACACCTTC
NA,TRBV7-9,TRBJ2-5,NA,CASSLSSGRETQYF,TGTGCCAGCAGCTTAAGTAGCGGTCGAGAGACCCAGTACTTC
TRBD1,TRBV15,TRBJ1-4,NA,CATSYRGTGNEKLFF,TGTGCCACATCCTACCGCGGGACAGGGAATGAAAAACTGTTTTTT
NA,TRBV6-5,TRBJ1-1,NA,CASSLGTEAFF,TGTGCCAGCAGCCTGGGGACTGAAGCTTTCTTT
TRBD2,TRBV2,TRBJ2-2,NA,CASSKSGTRDTGELFF,TGTGCCAGCAGTAAAAGCGGGACCAGAGACACCGGGGAGCTGTTTTTT
NA,TRBV7-8,TRBJ1-5,NA,CASSLGRIGSVRVGQPQHF,TGTGCCAGCAGCTTAGGACGAATCGGGTCGGTCAGGGTGGGTCAGCCCCAGCATTTT
NA,TRBV9,TRBJ1-1,NA,CASSALGGNTEAFF,TGTGCCAGCAGCGCCCTGGGGGGGAACACTGAAGCTTTCTTT
TRBD2,TRBV10-1,TRBJ2-1,NA,CASSDRLAGDRDEQFF,TGCGCCAGCAGTGATCGACTAGCGGGAGATCGAGATGAGCAGTTCTTC
NA,TRBV5-4,TRBJ2-3,once,CASSKGDGNTDTQYF,TGTGCCAGCAGCAAAGGGGACGGGAACACAGATACGCAGTATTTT
NA,TRBV14,TRBJ2-7,NA,CASSRQYEQYF,TGTGCCAGCAGCCGACAATACGAGCAGTACTTC
TRBD1,TRBV19,TRBJ1-2,NA,CASSKSSGQPYGYTF,TGTGCCAGTAGTAAATCCTCGGGACAGCCCTATGGCTACACCTTC
NA,TRBV28,TRBJ2-1,many,CASSQDRDIRSNEQFF,TGTGCCAGCAGCCAAGACCGGGACATCCGTAGCAATGAGCAGTTCTTC
NA,TRBV7-6,TRBJ2-3,many,CASSLGGYTQYF,TGTGCCAGCAGCTTAGGCGGATATACGCAGTATTTT
NA,TRBV5-1,TRBJ2-7,NA,CASSLQVGYEQYF,TGCGCCAGCAGCTTGCAAGTGGGCTACGAGCAGTACTTC
NA,TRBV2,TRBJ2-7,few,CASSDRGEQYF,TGTGCCAGCAGTGATAGGGGCGAGCAGTACTTC
NA,TRBV10-3,TRBJ2-7,NA,CAIQKGDGAYEQYF,TGTGCCATCCAGAAGGGGGACGGAGCCTACGAGCAGTACTTC
TRBD2,TRBV2,TRBJ2-7,NA,CASMSGLAATYEQYF,TGTGCCAGCATGTCGGGACTAGCGGCAACCTACGAGCAGTACTTC
NA,TRBV28,TRBJ2-7,few,CASILRAEKYF,TGTGCCAGCATCCTCCGGGCCGAGAAGTACTTC
NA,TRBV2,TRBJ1-5,few,CASRLDNQPQHF,TGTGCCAGCAGACTCGATAATCAGCCCCAGCATTTT